This T cell receptor (beta chain) was sequenced for a study of blood T cells in healthy people across ages. This clonotype was picked up one time. For the second PCR, which ran for about 6 to 11 cycles, a sample-barcoded 5' primer and a J-beta primer mix were used. TCRdb reprocessed the 5' RACE reads via MiXCR and lists one record per CDR3 protein. The table has about 680,000 distinct CDR3 sequences, around half seen once. This receptor was identified in a woman aged 55-70 years in good health. Sequenced: blood.

CDR3 region: CASSLSGSPRGMTQYF. The CDR3, as DNA: TGTGCCAGCAGTTTAAGCGGGAGTCCGAGGGGAATGACCCAGTACTTC. The chain combines TRBV27 with TRBJ2-5, with 8 bases aligning to TRBD2. This CDR3 spans 16 amino acids. From germline, CDR1 is MNHEY and CDR2 SMNVEV (reference sequence). J gave up 7 bases and V 2 bases, and 12 bases lay outside the gene matches.